This T cell receptor beta chain was found in a study of T cell responses to AZD1222 COVID-19 vaccine. Findings and limits, study-wide: Baseline testing showed seropositivity in only five or six AZD1222 recipients. Mostly white British, mostly female donors; authors suggested clonal diversity may be underestimated.

CDR3 length: 13 amino acids. CDR1 is SGHDT and CDR2 is YYEEEE in the germline V gene. The ends lost 0 bases at V and 13 bases at J; junction bases unmatched: 7. This clone was counted a few times. Its specificity is unknown. Only in-frame clones appear in the TCRdb table, and some are missing; sequencing was by immunoSEQ multiplex PCR. Among approximately 110,000 clones, approximately 85% were seen once, and the ten largest hold 5% to 7%. The sample was peripheral blood, taken on day 0 of AZD1222 vaccination. The TCR comes from an adult in good health. V gene TRBV5-6 combines with J gene TRBJ1-2, with TRBD1 matching over 9 bases. This CDR3 reads CASSLGTGVSSTF. CDR3 nucleotide sequence: TGTGCCAGCAGCTTGGGGACAGGGGTCTCTTCCACCTTC.